This T cell receptor beta chain was identified during a study of graft-versus-host responses after intestinal transplantation. Study-level information: Those transplanted obtained multivisceral, liver-intestinal, or isolated intestinal grafts. Tacrolimus plus steroids were given to all recipients for 2 to 4 years, preceded by anti-thymocyte globulin induction.

This CDR3 is built from 15 residues. The germline CDR1 and CDR2 sequences are SGDLS and YYNGEE. Trimming shortened V by 3 bases and J by 0 bases, and 10 bases separated the two germline ends. As to this clone: Its antigen is still unknown.

Study conclusions and caveats: Investigators detected GvH clones in recipient marrow, with some emerging earlier in ileum or blood. High graft-versus-host to host-versus-graft T cell clonal ratios marked allografts of patients with graft-donor macrochimerism.

Sequencing used immunoSEQ multiplex PCR; TCRdb keeps in-frame clones, though not all of them. The sample consists of 38,000 or so clones, approximately 95% of them appearing once. This material consisted of unstimulated CD8+ T cells sorted from spleen or lymph node cells, taken before transplant. This chain links TRBV9 with TRBJ1-3; D is unclear. The sequence was obtained from a human donor who was the organ donor for an intestinal transplant. In nucleotides, the CDR3 is TGTGCCAGCAGCGCAAATGGGGTCTCTGGAAACACCATATATTTT. It encodes CASSANGVSGNTIYF.